This T cell receptor beta chain comes out of a study of metastatic and nonmetastatic thyroid tumors. Overall study context: The study looked at repertoires side by side in blood and in tumor or nodule tissue from malignant and benign thyroid patients.

Each patient came to thyroid surgery without any prior treatment (of any kind). In the authors' methods: Clinicopathological groups supplied CDR3 differences that were used to build a distant-metastasis classifier for papillary thyroid cancer. Using MiXCR, TCRdb reanalyzed the PCR reads. TCRdb assigned the V and J calls; the authors' analysis was not used. The data contain about 93,000 clones, about 13% of them singletons. Study-wide results and caveats: Malignant tumors reportedly showed significantly higher TCR beta diversity than benign nodules in both blood and tumor.

The CDR3 is made up of 15 amino acids. The V and J ends lost 4 bases and 5 bases, in that order; junction bases with no gene match: 8. Germline CDR1 and CDR2: SGDLS and YYNGEE. As concerns this clone: As yet, its antigen is unknown. The sample carries other DNA sequences with the same CDR3.

Specimen: blood. The chain joins TRBV9 to TRBJ2-1, with TRBD2 matching over 8 bases. This receptor was obtained from a female donor with papillary thyroid cancer or a benign thyroid nodule (not recorded which). Some clones in this sample may be carry-over from other donors' samples. CDR3 loop: CASSPTSGANNEQFF. The DNA for the CDR3 is TGTGCCAGCAGCCCTACTAGCGGAGCAAACAATGAGCAGTTCTTC.